This T cell receptor beta chain was captured in a study of memory CD4+ T cells and cytomegalovirus serostatus. Study background: Healthy Belgian adult donors included about 10 CMV-positive and some 25 CMV-negative people.

Generated by immunoSEQ multiplex PCR, the TCRdb table keeps only in-frame clones and is missing some. The sample consists of under 75,000 clones, around three quarters of them appearing once. The sort gate was single viable CD3+CD4+CD8-CD45RO+ cells for memory CD4+ T cells. Serum IgG to CMV pp150, pp28, p38 and p52 defined serostatus. Unmatched junction bases numbered 16, after V lost 6 bases and J lost 5 bases. Germline CDR1 and CDR2: ENHRY and SYGVKD. There are 17 residues in the CDR3. This rearrangement joins TRBV10-3 to TRBJ2-3; 8 nucleotides agree with TRBD2. The sample comprised memory CD4+ T cells from blood. This TCR was sampled from an adult in good health and CMV-seronegative. Some clones in this sample may be carry-over from other donors' samples. The chain's CDR3 is CAIRDSEGRGVVDTQYF. The DNA for the CDR3 is TGTGCCATCAGGGACTCGGAGGGGCGGGGGGTTGTAGATACGCAGTATTTT.